Shown below are 31 T cell receptor beta chains from a single sample sequenced in a study of identical twins. TCRdb re-called the 5' RACE reads with MiXCR, one entry per CDR3 protein. The sample has about 200,000 distinct CDR3 sequences, about 10% seen once. The sequencing sample was made of memory T cells sorted from blood. These receptors were obtained from a man aged 45 to 65 in good health.

This clonotype showed up just a few times. The DNA of the CDR3 is TGTGCCACCAGTCCGACAGGGTACCTCTACAATGAGCAGTTCTTC. Translated: CATSPTGYLYNEQFF. The rearrangement uses TRBV24-1 and TRBJ2-1, with TRBD1 identical over 7 bases. The junction had 7 bases not matched to a gene; V was cut back by 6 bases and J by 3 bases. The CDR3 runs to 15 residues. Looked up from germline, CDR1 is KGHDR and CDR2 is SFDVKD.

This clonotype has at least ten counts. The rearrangement joins TRBV12-3 or TRBV12-4 to TRBJ1-6, with 7 bases matching TRBD1. The V segment lost 6 bases and the J segment 10 bases; nucleotides outside the gene matches: 9. This CDR3 has 14 amino acids. The CDR3 sequence is CASRAGGSGSPLHF. The CDR3 DNA is TGTGCCAGCAGAGCAGGGGGGTCGGGGTCACCCCTCCACTTT.

This chain uses TRBV27 with TRBJ2-3, with 9 nucleotides matching TRBD2. The V gene end was trimmed by 6 bases and the J gene end by 1 base; junction bases not matched to a gene: 5. In germline, CDR1 is MNHEY, CDR2 SMNVEV (reference sequence). The CDR3 consists of 15 residues. The CDR3 sequence: CASSPSGVGTDTQYF. As DNA, the CDR3 is TGTGCCAGCAGCCCTAGCGGGGTTGGCACAGATACGCAGTATTTT.

This clonotype has ten or more counts. V is TRBV6-2 or TRBV6-3 and J is TRBJ2-1; D is unclear. Per the germline V gene, CDR1 is MNHEY and CDR2 is SVGEGT. The V end was cut by 2 bases, the J end by 7 bases, with 15 bases between. The CDR3 runs to 15 residues. The CDR3 sequence: CASSYTLVGMNEQFF. CDR3 nucleotide sequence: TGTGCCAGCAGTTACACCCTAGTAGGGATGAATGAGCAGTTCTTC.

This clonotype was picked up many times. V gene TRBV5-1 combines with J gene TRBJ2-2; 8 nucleotides agree with TRBD2. Germline V gene data show CDR1 as SGHRS and CDR2 as YFSETQ. This CDR3 contains 15 residues. After removal of 0 bases from V and 3 bases from J, the junction contained 1 base not matched to a gene. The CDR3 protein is CASSLDSGDTGELFF. The CDR3 DNA sequence: TGCGCCAGCAGCTTGGATAGCGGGGACACCGGGGAGCTGTTTTTT.

The rearrangement joins TRBV5-4 to TRBJ2-2; D is ambiguous. This CDR3 has 14 amino acids. Trimming pared 3 bases from V and 6 bases from J, leaving 12 bases between. The germline V gene has CDR1 SGHNT and CDR2 YYREEE (reference sequence). The CDR3 coding sequence is TGTGCCAGCAGCTCCGGGTCCCGACCCGGGGAGCTGTTTTTT. It yields the protein CASSSGSRPGELFF.

This clonotype was counted ten times or more. The chain employs TRBV7-2 and TRBJ2-3; no reliable D call. From germline, CDR1 is SGHTA and CDR2 FQGNSA. This CDR3 contains 12 residues. Trimming took 5 bases from V and 3 from J, leaving 6 bases between them. This CDR3 reads CASSTTTDTQYF. CDR3 DNA: TGTGCCAGCAGCACCACGACAGATACGCAGTATTTT.

This clonotype was detected many times. The V call is TRBV7-9, the J call TRBJ2-7; no reliable D call. The CDR3 sequence is 13 residues long. With 4 bases removed from V and 0 bases from J, the gap between germline ends came to 7 bases. Looked up from germline, CDR1 is SEHNR and CDR2 is FQNEAQ (reference sequence). The CDR3 loop reads CASSYARSYEQYF. The CDR3 region has the DNA TGTGCCAGCAGCTATGCACGCTCCTACGAGCAGTACTTC.

This clonotype was seen ten or more times. The chain joins TRBV6-1 to TRBJ1-2; D is undetermined. This CDR3 has 12 residues. V was clipped by 1 base and J by 5 bases, with 5 bases between them. CDR1 MNHNS and CDR2 SASEGT come from the germline V gene. CDR3 sequence: CASSEGRYGYTF. The CDR3 DNA reads TGTGCCAGCAGTGAAGGCAGATATGGCTACACCTTC.

This clonotype came up many times. The CDR3 DNA sequence: TGTGCCAGCAGTGACATAACTCTGGCCGGGACAGCCAACACTGAAGCTTTCTTT. It codes for CASSDITLAGTANTEAFF. This chain connects TRBV2 to TRBJ1-1, with 7 bases aligning to TRBD1. The J segment lost 2 bases and the V segment lost 3 bases, leaving 15 bases of the junction unmatched. The CDR3 runs to 18 residues. CDR1 SNHLY and CDR2 FYNNEI come from the germline V gene.

The sample holds many counts of this clonotype. This chain joins TRBV10-3 and TRBJ2-3; either TRBD1 or TRBD2 may fit D (5 bases each). Trimming took 3 bases from V and 6 from J, leaving 16 bases between them. The CDR3 covers 15 residues. CDR1 ENHRY and CDR2 SYGVKD come from the germline V gene. In DNA form, the CDR3 reads TGTGCCATCAGTGAACCCCATGGGGGATCGGATACGCAGTATTTT. It specifies CAISEPHGGSDTQYF.

This chain joins TRBV6-5 and TRBJ1-1, with 11 bases aligning to TRBD1. This CDR3 has 18 amino acids. CDR1 is MNHEY, CDR2 SVGAGI, per germline. With V trimmed by 3 bases and J by 4 bases, 13 bases remained unmatched. CDR3 nucleotides: TGTGCCAGCAGTTATCGTAGGACAGGGGGCTTCGGTGTCACTGAAGCTTTCTTT. It codes for CASSYRRTGGFGVTEAFF.

This clonotype was recorded many times. CDR3 sequence: CASSYSTGELFF. CDR3 DNA sequence: TGTGCCAGCAGTTACTCCACCGGGGAGCTGTTTTTT. The V gene is TRBV6-6, the J gene TRBJ2-2; D uncertain. Trimming removed 0 bases at V and 4 bases at J, with 0 bases between. Germline V gene sequence: CDR1 MNHNY, CDR2 SVGAGI (reference sequence). This CDR3 is 12 amino acids long.

This clonotype was recorded at least ten times. V gene TRBV5-1 combines with J gene TRBJ2-7; D is uncertain. Trimming took 1 base from V and 3 from J, leaving 5 bases between them. Germline V gives CDR1 SGHRS, CDR2 YFSETQ. The CDR3 is 12 residues long. CDR3 protein: CASSLPSYEQYF. The CDR3 nucleotides are TGCGCCAGCAGCTTGCCTAGCTACGAGCAGTACTTC. Variable domain in full (rest from reference TRBV5-1 and TRBJ2-7): KAGVTQTPRYLIKTRGQQVTLSCSPISGHRSVSWYQQTPGQGLQFLFEYFSETQRNKGNFPGRFSGRQFSNSRSEMNVSTLELGDSALYLCASSLPSYEQYFGPGTRLTVT.

This clonotype was picked up many times. This rearrangement joins TRBV12-3 or TRBV12-4 to TRBJ2-3; 7 bases are shared with TRBD1. The junction had 4 bases not matched to a gene; V was cut back by 1 base and J by 0 bases. The CDR3 consists of 16 residues. In DNA form, the CDR3 reads TGTGCCAGCAGTTTAGACAGGGGCGGGAGCACAGATACGCAGTATTTT. Its translation is CASSLDRGGSTDTQYF.

This clonotype came up many times. This chain links TRBV3-1 with TRBJ1-5; possibly TRBD1 for D (5 bases). Germline V lookup: CDR1 LGHDT, CDR2 YNNKEL (reference sequence). This CDR3 region has 14 residues. The V end lost 2 bases, the J end lost 6 bases, and 11 bases lay between the germline ends. The CDR3 loop is CASSQRDSSQPQHF. The CDR3 coding sequence is TGTGCCAGCAGCCAACGAGACAGCTCTCAGCCCCAGCATTTT.

The chain joins TRBV11-2 to TRBJ2-5; D remains unclear. Trimming stripped 6 bases from V and 5 bases from J, with 19 bases between. Germline CDR1 SGHAT, CDR2 FQNNGV. CDR3 length: 15 residues. DNA of the CDR3: TGTGCCAGCAGATCGAGCAGCCTGGCTTTGGAGACCCAGTACTTC. Translating it yields CASRSSSLALETQYF.

This clonotype has a handful of counts. The chain links TRBV27 to TRBJ2-2; 14 positions agree with TRBD2. Germline trimming cut 5 bases from V and 6 bases from J; bases unmatched to any gene: 14. The CDR3 totals 19 residues. Germline CDR1 and CDR2: MNHEY and SMNVEV (reference sequence). CDR3 protein: CASSERRGLAGGPPGELFF. The CDR3 DNA reads TGTGCCAGCAGTGAGCGAAGAGGACTAGCGGGAGGACCTCCCGGGGAGCTGTTTTTT.

This chain joins TRBV7-2 and TRBJ2-7; D may be TRBD1 (6 bases). Germline lookup yields CDR1 SGHTA and CDR2 FQGNSA. The CDR3 consists of 14 residues. Trimming left V 4 bases short and J 5 bases short, with 15 bases between. The CDR3 loop reads CASSSQGIRDEQYF. In DNA form, the CDR3 reads TGTGCCAGCAGCTCGCAGGGGATCAGGGACGAGCAGTACTTC.

CDR3 DNA: TGTGCCAGCAGCTTAGGGACAGGGCCTACCTACGAGCAGTACTTC. As protein: CASSLGTGPTYEQYF. This chain links TRBV11-2 with TRBJ2-7, with 8 nucleotides matching TRBD1. This CDR3 spans 15 amino acids. The germline CDR1 and CDR2 sequences are SGHAT and FQNNGV. V trimming: 1 base; J trimming: 2 bases; junction bases outside the gene matches: 4.

The chain joins TRBV4-2 to TRBJ1-2, with 8 bases matching TRBD1. Losses at the gene ends were 1 base for V and 4 bases for J; bases not matched to a gene: 5. CDR3 size: 15 residues. The V gene's germline CDR1 is LGHNA and CDR2 YNFKEQ. CDR3 region: CASSQADRASYGYTF. The CDR3 region has the DNA TGTGCCAGCAGCCAAGCGGACAGGGCGTCCTATGGCTACACCTTC.

Concerning this clonotype itself: A read error may explain this, as a much larger clone is one base away. The chain is built from TRBV7-9 and TRBJ1-2; D is undetermined. The germline gives CDR1 SEHNR, CDR2 FQNEAQ (reference sequence). The CDR3 sequence is 14 residues long. V was trimmed by 2 bases and J by 3 bases, leaving 10 bases between them. The DNA for the CDR3 is TGTGCCAGCAGCTTACAAGGCGCGTACTATGGCTACACCTTC. It encodes CASSLQGAYYGYTF.

This sequence joins TRBV7-9 and TRBJ1-1; D uncertain. The CDR3 runs 14 residues. Trimming removed 1 base from V and 4 bases from J, with 10 bases in between. CDR1 SEHNR and CDR2 FQNEAQ come from the germline V gene (reference sequence). Written as DNA, the CDR3 is TGTGCCAGCAGCTTAGTGGGCAGGCGCACTGAAGCTTTCTTT. The encoded protein is CASSLVGRRTEAFF.

This clonotype was detected only a few times. The gene calls are TRBV2 and TRBJ2-7; 9 bases match TRBD2. The CDR3 totals 14 residues. Germline CDR1 is SNHLY and CDR2 is FYNNEI. Losses at the gene ends were 6 bases for V and 6 bases for J; bases not matched to a gene: 9. CDR3 DNA sequence: TGTGCCAGCAGAGTTTCTAGCGGGATTTTCGAGCAGTACTTC. Its translation is CASRVSSGIFEQYF. Full variable domain (remainder filled in from reference TRBV2 and TRBJ2-7): EPEVTQTPSHQVTQMGQEVILRCVPISNHLYFYWYRQILGQKVEFLVSFYNNEISEKSEIFDDQFSVERPDGSNFTLKIRSTKLEDSAMYFCASRVSSGIFEQYFGPGTRLTVT.

This clonotype was detected ten times or more. V and J are TRBV7-9 and TRBJ2-7; 9 bases match TRBD1. The CDR3 sequence is 14 residues long. In germline, CDR1 is SEHNR, CDR2 FQNEAQ (reference sequence). V shed 2 bases and J 6 bases; nucleotides not matched to a gene: 5. DNA of the CDR3: TGTGCCAGCAGCTTAAAGGGACAGGGAAGCGAGCAGTACTTC. This gives the protein CASSLKGQGSEQYF.

This clonotype was seen at least ten times. This sequence joins TRBV20-1 and TRBJ2-1; D gene ambiguous. The germline V gene encodes CDR1 DFQATT and CDR2 SNEGSKA (reference sequence). The CDR3 spans 13 residues. V was trimmed by 6 bases and J by 5 bases, leaving 14 bases between them. The CDR3 nucleotides are TGCAGTGCCGAGCGCGACGCCGACAATGAGCAGTTCTTC. Translating it yields CSAERDADNEQFF.

This clonotype was detected ten times or more. The chain has TRBV7-2 and TRBJ2-3, with D perhaps TRBD1 or TRBD2 (6 bases each). The CDR3 runs 16 residues. The ends were cut back, 5 bases at V and 0 bases at J, with 15 bases in the middle. Per the germline V gene, CDR1 is SGHTA and CDR2 is FQGNSA. The CDR3 coding sequence is TGTGCCAGCAGCACCAGGCACGGGGGCAGCACAGATACGCAGTATTTT. Protein: CASSTRHGGSTDTQYF.

This clonotype was seen repeatedly, ten times or more. The genes are TRBV29-1 and TRBJ1-1; D not certain. The V end was cut by 4 bases, the J end by 4 bases, with 10 bases between. CDR1 and CDR2 from the germline V gene are SQVTM and ANQGSEA. This CDR3 region has 12 residues. The CDR3 DNA is TGCAGCGTTGGACATCTGGGCACTGAAGCTTTCTTT. As protein: CSVGHLGTEAFF.

This clonotype was seen only a few times. The J gene is TRBJ1-5, the V gene TRBV20-1, with TRBD1 identical over 9 bases. This CDR3 has 13 amino acids. Germline V gene sequence: CDR1 DFQATT, CDR2 SNEGSKA (reference sequence). With 6 bases clipped from V and 5 bases from J, the junction kept 5 bases outside the gene matches. This chain's CDR3 is CSATGGWDQPQHF. In DNA form, the CDR3 reads TGCAGTGCCACAGGGGGCTGGGATCAGCCCCAGCATTTT.

This clonotype has at least ten counts. The chain joins TRBV4-1 to TRBJ1-3; D might be TRBD1 (5 bases). The ends were cut back, 8 bases at V and 0 bases at J, with 17 bases in the middle. The CDR3 consists of 16 residues. Per the germline V gene, CDR1 is MGHRA and CDR2 is YSYEKL. The CDR3: CASGRGGRASGNTIYF. CDR3 DNA sequence: TGCGCCAGCGGACGGGGTGGCAGGGCCTCTGGAAACACCATATATTTT.

This clonotype has more than one count but fewer than ten. The rearrangement uses TRBV15 and TRBJ1-6; unclear D gene. This CDR3 spans 14 amino acids. Trimming took off 5 bases at V and 0 bases at J, with 5 bases between the two ends. Germline CDR1 is LNHNV and CDR2 is YYDKDF (reference sequence). The CDR3 sequence is CATSGFSYNSPLHF. Written as DNA, the CDR3 is TGTGCCACCAGCGGCTTCTCCTATAATTCACCCCTCCACTTT.